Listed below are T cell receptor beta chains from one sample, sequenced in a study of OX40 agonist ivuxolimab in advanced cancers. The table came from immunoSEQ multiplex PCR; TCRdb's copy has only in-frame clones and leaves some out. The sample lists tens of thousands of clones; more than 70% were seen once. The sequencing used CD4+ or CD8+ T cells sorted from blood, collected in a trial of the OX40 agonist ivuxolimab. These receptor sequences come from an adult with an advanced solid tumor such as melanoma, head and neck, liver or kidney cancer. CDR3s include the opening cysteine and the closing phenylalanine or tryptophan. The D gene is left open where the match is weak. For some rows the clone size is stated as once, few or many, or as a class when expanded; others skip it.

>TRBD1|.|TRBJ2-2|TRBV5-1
CASTNLGDRNTGELFF
TGCGCCAGCACAAACCTCGGGGACAGGAACACCGGGGAGCTGTTTTTT
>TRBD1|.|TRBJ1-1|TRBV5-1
CASRDPRGGQNTEAFF
TGCGCCAGCAGGGACCCCAGGGGGGGTCAGAACACTGAAGCTTTCTTT
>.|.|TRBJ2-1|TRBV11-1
CASSPQNSEQFF
TGTGCCAGCAGCCCACAGAATAGTGAGCAGTTCTTC
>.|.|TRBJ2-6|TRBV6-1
CASSAASTGANVLTF
TGTGCCAGCAGCGCAGCTTCAACTGGGGCCAACGTCCTGACTTTC
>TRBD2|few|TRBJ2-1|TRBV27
CASMEAGGVNEQFF
TGTGCCAGCATGGAGGCGGGAGGGGTCAATGAGCAGTTCTTC
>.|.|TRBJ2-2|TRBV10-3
CAIRWTESGELFF
TGTGCCATTAGATGGACAGAGTCCGGGGAGCTGTTTTTT
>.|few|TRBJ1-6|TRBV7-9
CASSPGSLEDSPLHF
TGTGCCAGCAGTCCGGGGTCTCTTGAGGATTCACCCCTCCACTTT
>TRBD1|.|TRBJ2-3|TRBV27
CASRGGYTDTQYF
TGTGCCAGCAGAGGGGGCTACACAGATACGCAGTATTTT
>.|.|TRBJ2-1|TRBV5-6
CASRQGESYNEQFF
TGTGCCAGCAGACAGGGAGAATCATACAATGAGCAGTTCTTC
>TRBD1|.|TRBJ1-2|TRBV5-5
CASSLVQGAYGYTF
TGTGCCAGCAGCTTGGTGCAGGGGGCGTATGGCTACACCTTC
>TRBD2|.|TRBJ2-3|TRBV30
CAWSEAGGADTQYF
TGTGCCTGGAGTGAAGCGGGAGGGGCAGATACGCAGTATTTT
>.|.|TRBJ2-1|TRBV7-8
CASSLAISSSYNEQFF
TGTGCCAGCAGCTTAGCGATCAGTAGCTCCTACAATGAGCAGTTCTTC
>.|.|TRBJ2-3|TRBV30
CAHEAASDTQYF
TGTGCGCATGAGGCGGCCTCAGATACGCAGTATTTT
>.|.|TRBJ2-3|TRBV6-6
CASSYSGYTQYF
TGTGCCAGCAGTTACTCGGGCTATACGCAGTATTTT
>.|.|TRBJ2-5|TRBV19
CASSIGGGWETQYF
TGTGCCAGTAGTATAGGAGGGGGTTGGGAGACCCAGTACTTC
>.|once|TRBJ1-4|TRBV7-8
CASSPNRSGNEKLFF
TGTGCCAGCAGCCCAAATCGTTCGGGTAATGAAAAACTGTTTTTT
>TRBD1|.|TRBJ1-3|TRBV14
CASSQYRGRGNTIYF
TGTGCCAGCAGCCAGTACAGGGGGCGAGGAAACACCATATATTTT
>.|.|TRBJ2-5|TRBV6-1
CASRFPVETQYF
TGTGCCAGCCGGTTCCCCGTGGAGACCCAGTACTTC
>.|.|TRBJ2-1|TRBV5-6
CASSLVTVSSYNEQFF
TGTGCCAGCAGCTTGGTGACGGTAAGCTCCTACAATGAGCAGTTCTTC
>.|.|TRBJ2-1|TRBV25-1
CASSEKQGRGNNEQFF
TGTGCCAGCAGTGAAAAACAGGGACGCGGAAACAATGAGCAGTTCTTC
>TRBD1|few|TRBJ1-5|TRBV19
CASQDRGNQPQHF
TGTGCCAGTCAGGACAGGGGCAATCAGCCCCAGCATTTT
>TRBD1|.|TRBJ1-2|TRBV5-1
CASSPGQGAYGYTF
TGCGCCAGCAGCCCCGGACAGGGGGCGTATGGCTACACCTTC